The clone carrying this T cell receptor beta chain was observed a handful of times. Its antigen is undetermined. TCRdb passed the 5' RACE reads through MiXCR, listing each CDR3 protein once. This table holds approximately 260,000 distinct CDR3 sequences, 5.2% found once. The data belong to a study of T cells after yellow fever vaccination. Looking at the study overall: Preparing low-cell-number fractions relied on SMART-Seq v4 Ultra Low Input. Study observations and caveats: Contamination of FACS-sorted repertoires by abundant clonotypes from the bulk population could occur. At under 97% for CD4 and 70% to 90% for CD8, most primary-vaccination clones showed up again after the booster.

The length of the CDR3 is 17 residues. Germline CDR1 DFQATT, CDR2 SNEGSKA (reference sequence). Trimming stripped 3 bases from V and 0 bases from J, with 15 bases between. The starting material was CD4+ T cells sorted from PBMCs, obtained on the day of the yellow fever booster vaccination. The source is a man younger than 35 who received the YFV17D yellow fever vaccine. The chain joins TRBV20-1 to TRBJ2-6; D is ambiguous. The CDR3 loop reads CSARGRLYPSGANVLTF. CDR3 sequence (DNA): TGCAGTGCTAGGGGTCGGCTCTATCCCTCTGGGGCCAACGTCCTGACTTTC.